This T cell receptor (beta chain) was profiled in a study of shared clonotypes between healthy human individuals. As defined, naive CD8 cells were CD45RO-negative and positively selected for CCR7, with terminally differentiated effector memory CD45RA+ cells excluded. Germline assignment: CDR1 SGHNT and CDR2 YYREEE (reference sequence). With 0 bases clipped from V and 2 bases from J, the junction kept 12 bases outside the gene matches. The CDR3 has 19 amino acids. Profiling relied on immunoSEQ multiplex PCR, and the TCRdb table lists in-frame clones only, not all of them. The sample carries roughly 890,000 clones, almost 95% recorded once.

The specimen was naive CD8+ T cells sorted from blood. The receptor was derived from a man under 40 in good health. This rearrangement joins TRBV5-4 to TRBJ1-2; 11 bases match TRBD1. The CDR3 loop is CASSLEGDRGLSSNYGYTF. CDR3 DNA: TGTGCCAGCAGCTTGGAAGGGGACAGGGGGTTATCCTCAAACTATGGCTACACCTTC. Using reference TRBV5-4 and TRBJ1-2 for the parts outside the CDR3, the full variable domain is ETGVTQSPTHLIKTRGQQVTLRCSSQSGHNTVSWYQQALGQGPQFIFQYYREEENGRGNFPPRFSGLQFPNYSSELNVNALELDDSALYLCASSLEGDRGLSSNYGYTFGSGTRLTVV.